These 5 T cell receptor beta chains came from one sample sequenced in a study of blood T cell repertoires in COVID-19. Only in-frame clones appear in the TCRdb table, and some are missing; sequencing was by immunoSEQ multiplex PCR. This table has about 190,000 clones, approximately 86% appearing once. The sequenced material came from peripheral blood. Receptors originate from a man aged 30 to 39 with acute or convalescent COVID-19.

This clone was detected once. J is TRBJ2-3 and V is TRBV9; 9 bases line up with TRBD2. V shed 4 bases, J shed 6 bases, and the junction held 12 bases outside the gene matches. The CDR3 covers 16 residues. Germline V gene lookup returns CDR1 SGDLS and CDR2 YYNGEE. The CDR3 DNA reads as TGTGCCAGCAGCCCACCCCTGTCCGGGACTAGCGATACGCAGTATTTT. Translation: CASSPPLSGTSDTQYF.

The chain employs TRBV30 and TRBJ2-3; D remains ambiguous. CDR1 and CDR2 (germline): GTSNPN, SVGIG (reference sequence). V was trimmed by 2 bases and J by 4 bases, leaving 7 bases between them. The CDR3 is 12 residues long. The CDR3 region is CAWSLAADTQYF. The CDR3 coding sequence is TGTGCCTGGAGTTTAGCCGCAGATACGCAGTATTTT.

The chain couples TRBV5-4 to TRBJ1-2; D not resolved. V dropped 0 bases and J dropped 10 bases, with 10 bases sitting between them. Germline CDR1 is SGHNT and CDR2 is YYREEE (reference sequence). This CDR3 region has 12 residues. The CDR3 loop is CASSLDGRAYTF. CDR3 nucleotides: TGTGCCAGCAGCTTGGACGGGCGGGCCTACACCTTC.

V is TRBV7-8 and J is TRBJ1-2, with 9 bases aligning to TRBD1. Trimming took 2 bases from V and 0 from J; bases not matched to a gene: 7. The CDR3 has 17 residues. CDR1 is SGHVS, CDR2 FQNEAQ, per germline. The CDR3 sequence: CASSLRGTGTANYGYTF. CDR3 nucleotides: TGTGCCAGCAGCTTACGAGGGACAGGGACAGCTAACTATGGCTACACCTTC.

The rearrangement uses TRBV11-2 and TRBJ2-7; the match to TRBD2 covers 9 bases. Germline CDR1 reads SGHAT; CDR2 reads FQNNGV. V shed 3 bases and J 5 bases; nucleotides not matched to a gene: 14. The CDR3 loop spans 17 amino acids. The CDR3 loop is CASSFRGGRGARNEQYF. The CDR3 DNA follows: TGTGCCAGCAGCTTTAGGGGCGGGAGGGGGGCTCGGAACGAGCAGTACTTC.